The present T cell receptor beta chain was sequenced within a study of blood T cell repertoires in COVID-19. Overall study: The origin of the acute and convalescent COVID-19 samples was the United States, Italy and Spain. T cells, B-cell-depleted T cells, or PBMCs provided the cDNA or gDNA that served as material.

In the 2 weeks before study entry, exposed participants met a COVID-19 case, which was PCR-confirmed or clinician-diagnosed. Sequencing used immunoSEQ multiplex PCR; TCRdb keeps in-frame clones, though not all of them. Here the sample spans more than 150,000 clones, more than 75% being singletons. The sequencing input was PBMCs or T cells enriched from blood (not recorded which). The receptor was isolated from a man between 60 and 75 years old who had been exposed to COVID-19.

As DNA, the CDR3 is TGTGCCAGCAGCTACGGGGGACAGGGGAATCAGCCCCAGCATTTT. Translated, it gives CASSYGGQGNQPQHF. The V and J genes are TRBV7-3 and TRBJ1-5; 10 bases fit TRBD1. J gave up 4 bases and V 4 bases, and 4 bases lay outside the gene matches. The germline gives CDR1 SGHTA, CDR2 FQGTGA. The CDR3 extends over 15 amino acids.